The clone carrying this TCR beta chain appeared a few times. Trimming removed 6 bases from V and 8 bases from J, with 16 bases in between. CDR3 length: 13 residues. This specimen comes from a study of blood T cells in healthy people across ages. A sample-barcoded 5' primer and a J-beta primer mix were used in a second PCR of roughly 7 to 12 cycles. Each CDR3 protein is one row after TCRdb ran MiXCR on the 5' RACE reads. The data contain approximately 780,000 distinct CDR3 sequences, under 30% of them singletons. This same sample was also taken into another study, of T cells of mothers and their children.

This clonotype originated in a boy between 10 and 17 years old in good health. Material for sequencing was blood. The chain links TRBV12-3 or TRBV12-4 to TRBJ1-2; D possibly corresponds to TRBD1 (6 bases). The CDR3 sequence is CASSITGFRGYTF. The CDR3 DNA reads TGTGCCAGCAGCATAACAGGGTTCCGCGGCTACACCTTC.